This T cell receptor beta chain was captured by sequencing in a study of radiation and T cells in renal cell carcinoma. CDR3 length: 17 residues. The germline gives CDR1 SGHRS, CDR2 YFSETQ. The V gene end was trimmed by 2 bases and the J gene end by 6 bases; junction bases not matched to a gene: 16. Libraries were prepared by immunoSEQ multiplex PCR; TCRdb keeps only in-frame clonotypes and omits some of them. Of 100,000 to 150,000 clones in the sample, roughly four fifths were seen once. The time point here: blood 2 weeks post-SBRT. Treatment meaning: 15 Gy SBRT to primary tumor, nephrectomy 4 weeks later.

This receptor was identified in a man aged 50-60 years with renal cell carcinoma. The J gene is TRBJ2-7, the V gene TRBV5-1; TRBD2 agrees at 8 bases. Source: blood, taken from a patient whose treatment included radiotherapy and nephrectomy. CDR3 sequence: CASSFARESGSHAEQYF. DNA of the CDR3: TGCGCCAGCAGCTTTGCGAGGGAGAGCGGGAGTCACGCCGAGCAGTACTTC.